The rows below give T cell receptor beta chains drawn from one sample of a study of T cell repertoires in cytomegalovirus infection. These receptors have no identified antigens. TCRdb fed the reads into MiXCR, producing one record per CDR3 protein. Here the sample spans about 740,000 distinct CDR3 sequences, 30% to 40% being singletons. Sequences were derived from cultured PBMCs, sampled from culture after CMV antigen stimulation. These receptors originate from a human donor in good health (CMV status not recorded). Some clones in this sample may be carry-over from other donors' samples. Each CDR3 is given without its conserved first and last residue. Each record gives: V gene, CDR3 protein.

TRBV19 | ASSFYRGSYNEQF
TRBV7-2 | ASSPTRARTEAF
TRBV6-6 | ASRGRDNQPQH
TRBV7-9 | ASSLANRGYNSPLH
TRBV4-1 | ASSQEEPFYNEQF
TRBV6-2/TRBV6-3 | ASSYSRLRTTDTQY
TRBV7-9 | ASSFTAGNLNYGYT
TRBV7-9 | ASSYTSVESTQY
TRBV7-9 | ASSPDGNNEKLF
TRBV7-8 | ASSSQGRYQPQH
TRBV6-1 | ASSEQGGEKLF
TRBV10-2 | ASKRGAAYNEQF
TRBV7-2 | ASSLGLGGQETQY
TRBV11-2 | ASSSRVNNEQF
TRBV7-8 | ASSAPGQGNLYNSPLH
TRBV20-1 | SAPYTDTQY
TRBV7-2 | ASSPPPPGLAFTDTQY
TRBV3-1 | ASATSGGNEQY
TRBV20-1 | SAITGVGFNEQF
TRBV7-9 | ASSLGLAGGRVLYEQY
TRBV7-6 | ASSLGLAGKEQY
TRBV3-1 | ASSQFGTEAF